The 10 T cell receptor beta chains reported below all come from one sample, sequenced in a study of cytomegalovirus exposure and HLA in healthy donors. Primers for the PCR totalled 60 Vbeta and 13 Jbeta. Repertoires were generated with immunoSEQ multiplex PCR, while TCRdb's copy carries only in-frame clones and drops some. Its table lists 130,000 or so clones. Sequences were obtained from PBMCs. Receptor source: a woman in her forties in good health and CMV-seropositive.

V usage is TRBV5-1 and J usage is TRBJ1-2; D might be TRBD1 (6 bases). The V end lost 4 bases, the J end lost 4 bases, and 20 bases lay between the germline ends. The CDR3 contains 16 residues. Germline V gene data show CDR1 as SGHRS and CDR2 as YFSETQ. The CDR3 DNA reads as TGCGCCAGCAGCCTCACCCGGGACACCGATGTCTATGGCTACACCTTC. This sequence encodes CASSLTRDTDVYGYTF. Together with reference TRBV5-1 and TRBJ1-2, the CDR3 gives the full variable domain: KAGVTQTPRYLIKTRGQQVTLSCSPISGHRSVSWYQQTPGQGLQFLFEYFSETQRNKGNFPGRFSGRQFSNSRSEMNVSTLELGDSALYLCASSLTRDTDVYGYTFGSGTRLTVV.

CDR3 in DNA: TGTGCCAGCAGTCAAGGGTGGGGGGGCACTGAAGCTTTCTTT. Translated: CASSQGWGGTEAFF. The rearrangement uses TRBV28 and TRBJ1-1; possible D gene TRBD1, 5 bases. The ends were cut back, 5 bases at V and 4 bases at J, with 14 bases in the middle. The CDR3 consists of 14 residues. In germline, CDR1 is MDHEN, CDR2 SYDVKM. The complete variable domain, with remaining parts taken from reference TRBV28 and TRBJ1-1, reads DVKVTQSSRYLVKRTGEKVFLECVQDMDHENMFWYRQDPGLGLRLIYFSYDVKMKEKGDIPEGYSVSREKKERFSLILESASTNQTSMYLCASSQGWGGTEAFFGQGTRLTVV.

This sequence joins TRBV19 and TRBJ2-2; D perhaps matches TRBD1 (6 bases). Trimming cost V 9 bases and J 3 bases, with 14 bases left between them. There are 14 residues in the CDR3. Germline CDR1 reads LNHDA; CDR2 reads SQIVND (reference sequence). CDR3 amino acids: CASQRQVDTGELFF. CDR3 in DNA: TGTGCCAGCCAAAGACAGGTCGACACCGGGGAGCTGTTTTTT.

The CDR3 protein is CAWSGPGLAGQQFF. DNA of the CDR3: TGTGCCTGGAGTGGGCCCGGACTAGCGGGACAGCAGTTCTTC. The chain joins TRBV30 to TRBJ2-1, with 12 bases identical to TRBD2. In germline, CDR1 is GTSNPN, CDR2 SVGIG (reference sequence). V was clipped by 1 base and J by 11 bases; unmatched bases: 6. The CDR3 is 14 residues long. The full variable domain, completed using reference TRBV30 and TRBJ2-1, is SQTIHQWPATLVQPVGSPLSLECTVEGTSNPNLYWYRQAAGRGLQLLFYSVGIGQISSEVPQNLSASRPQDRQFILSSKKLLLSDSGFYLCAWSGPGLAGQQFFGPGTRLTVL.

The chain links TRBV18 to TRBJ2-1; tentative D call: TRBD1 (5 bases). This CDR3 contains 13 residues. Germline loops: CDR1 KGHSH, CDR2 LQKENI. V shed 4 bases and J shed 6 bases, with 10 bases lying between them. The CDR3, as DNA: TGTGCCAGCTCACGGGGCAACTCCAATGAGCAGTTCTTC. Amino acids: CASSRGNSNEQFF. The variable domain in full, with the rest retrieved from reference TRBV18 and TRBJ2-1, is NAGVMQNPRHLVRRRGQEARLRCSPMKGHSHVYWYRQLPEEGLKFMVYLQKENIIDESGMPKERFSAEFPKEGPSILRIQQVVRGDSAAYFCASSRGNSNEQFFGPGTRLTVL.

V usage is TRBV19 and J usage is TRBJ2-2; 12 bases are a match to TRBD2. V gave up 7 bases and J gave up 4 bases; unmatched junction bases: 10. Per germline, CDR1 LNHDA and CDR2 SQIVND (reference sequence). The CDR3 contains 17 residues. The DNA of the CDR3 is TGTGCCAGTAAGCTACTAGCGGGAGGAGGGATCACCGGGGAGCTGTTTTTT. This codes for CASKLLAGGGITGELFF.

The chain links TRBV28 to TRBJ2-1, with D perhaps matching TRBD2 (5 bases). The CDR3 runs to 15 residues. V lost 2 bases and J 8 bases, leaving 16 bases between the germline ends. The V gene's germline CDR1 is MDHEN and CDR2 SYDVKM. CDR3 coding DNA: TGTGCCAGCAGTTTAGGCCCAACACTAGTTTATGAGCAGTTCTTC. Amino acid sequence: CASSLGPTLVYEQFF.

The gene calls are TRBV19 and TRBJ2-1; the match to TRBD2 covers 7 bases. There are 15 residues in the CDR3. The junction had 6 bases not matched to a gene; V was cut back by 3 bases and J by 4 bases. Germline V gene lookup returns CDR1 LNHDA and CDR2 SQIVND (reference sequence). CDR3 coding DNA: TGTGCCAGTAGTATCGCGGGAGAAGGGTACAATGAGCAGTTCTTC. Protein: CASSIAGEGYNEQFF.

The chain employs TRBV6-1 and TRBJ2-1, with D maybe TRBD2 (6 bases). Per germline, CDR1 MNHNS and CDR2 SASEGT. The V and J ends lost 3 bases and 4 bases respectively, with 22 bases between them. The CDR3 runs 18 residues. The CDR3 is CASSDPSGAVGIYNEQFF. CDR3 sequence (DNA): TGTGCCAGCAGTGACCCTTCGGGAGCGGTGGGGATATACAATGAGCAGTTCTTC.

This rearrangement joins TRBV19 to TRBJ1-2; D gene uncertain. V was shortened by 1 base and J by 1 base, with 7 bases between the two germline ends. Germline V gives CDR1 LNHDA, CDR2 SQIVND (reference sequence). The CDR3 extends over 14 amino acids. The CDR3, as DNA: TGTGCCAGTAGTATAGGTGGCAGTAACTATGGCTACACCTTC. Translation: CASSIGGSNYGYTF.